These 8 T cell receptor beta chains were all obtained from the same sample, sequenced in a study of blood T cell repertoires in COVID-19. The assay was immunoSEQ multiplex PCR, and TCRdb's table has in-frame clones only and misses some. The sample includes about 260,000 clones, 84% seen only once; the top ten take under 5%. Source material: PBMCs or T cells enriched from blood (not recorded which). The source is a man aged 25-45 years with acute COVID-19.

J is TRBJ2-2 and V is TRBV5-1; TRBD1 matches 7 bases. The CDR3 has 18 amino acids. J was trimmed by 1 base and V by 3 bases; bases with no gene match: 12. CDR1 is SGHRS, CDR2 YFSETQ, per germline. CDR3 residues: CASSWVGQTTMNTGELFF. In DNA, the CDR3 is TGCGCCAGCAGCTGGGTGGGACAGACAACTATGAACACCGGGGAGCTGTTTTTT.

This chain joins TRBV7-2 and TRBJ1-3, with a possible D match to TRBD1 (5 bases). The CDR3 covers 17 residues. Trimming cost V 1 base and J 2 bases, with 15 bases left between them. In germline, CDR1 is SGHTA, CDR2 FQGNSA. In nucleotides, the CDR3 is TGTGCCAGCAGCTTAGGGACACTCCGGAATCCTGGAAACACCATATATTTT. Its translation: CASSLGTLRNPGNTIYF.

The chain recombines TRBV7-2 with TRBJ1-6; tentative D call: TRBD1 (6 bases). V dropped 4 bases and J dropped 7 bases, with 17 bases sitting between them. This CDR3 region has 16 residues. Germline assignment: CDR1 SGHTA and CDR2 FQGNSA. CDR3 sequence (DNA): TGTGCCAGCAGCTCCTCTCCACAGGGCCGAAATTCACCCCTCCACTTT. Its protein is CASSSSPQGRNSPLHF.

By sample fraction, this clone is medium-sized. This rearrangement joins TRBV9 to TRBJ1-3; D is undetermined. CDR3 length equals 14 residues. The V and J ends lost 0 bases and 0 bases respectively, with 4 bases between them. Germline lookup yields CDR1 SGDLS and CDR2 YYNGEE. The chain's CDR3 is CASSVGSSGNTIYF. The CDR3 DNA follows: TGTGCCAGCAGCGTAGGGAGCTCTGGAAACACCATATATTTT.

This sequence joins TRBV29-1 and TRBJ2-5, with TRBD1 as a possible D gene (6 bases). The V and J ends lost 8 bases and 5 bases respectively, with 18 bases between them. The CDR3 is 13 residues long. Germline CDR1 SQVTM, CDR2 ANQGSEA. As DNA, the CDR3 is TGCAGCACTCCTCAGGGGAATCGGGAGACCCAGTACTTC. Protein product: CSTPQGNRETQYF.

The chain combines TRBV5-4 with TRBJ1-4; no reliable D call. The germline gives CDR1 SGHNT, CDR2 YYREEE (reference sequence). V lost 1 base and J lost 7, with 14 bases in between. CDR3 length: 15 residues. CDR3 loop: CASSLSSGVSEKLFF. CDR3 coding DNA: TGTGCCAGCAGCTTGTCCTCCGGGGTTTCTGAAAAACTGTTTTTT.

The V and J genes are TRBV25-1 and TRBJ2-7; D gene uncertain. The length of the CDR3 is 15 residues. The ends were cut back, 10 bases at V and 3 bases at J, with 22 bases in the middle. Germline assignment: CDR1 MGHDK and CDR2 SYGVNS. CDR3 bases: TGTGCCACCACGAATGGCTTCCGTCCAGGCTACGAGCAGTACGTC. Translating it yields CATTNGFRPGYEQYV.

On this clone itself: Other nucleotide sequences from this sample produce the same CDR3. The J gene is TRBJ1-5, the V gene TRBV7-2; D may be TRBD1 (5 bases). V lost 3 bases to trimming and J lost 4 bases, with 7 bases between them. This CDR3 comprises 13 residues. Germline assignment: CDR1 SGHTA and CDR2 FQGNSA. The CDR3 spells CASSFGGNQPQHF. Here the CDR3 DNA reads TGTGCCAGCAGCTTCGGGGGTAATCAGCCCCAGCATTTT.